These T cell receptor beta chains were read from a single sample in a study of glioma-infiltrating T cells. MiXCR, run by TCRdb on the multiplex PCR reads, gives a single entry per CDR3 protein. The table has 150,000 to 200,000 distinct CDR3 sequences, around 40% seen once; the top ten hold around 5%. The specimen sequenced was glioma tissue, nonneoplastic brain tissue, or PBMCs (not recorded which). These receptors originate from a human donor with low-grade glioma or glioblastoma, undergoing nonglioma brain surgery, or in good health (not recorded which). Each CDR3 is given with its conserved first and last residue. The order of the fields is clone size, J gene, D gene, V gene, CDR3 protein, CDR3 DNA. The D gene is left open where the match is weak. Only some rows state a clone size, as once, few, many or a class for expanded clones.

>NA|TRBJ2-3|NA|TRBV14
CASSLTYLRSTDTHYF
TGTGCCAGCAGCCTAACGTACCTAAGGAGCACAGATACGCATTATTTT
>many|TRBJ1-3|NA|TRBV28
CASSLGGISGNTIYF
TGTGCCAGCAGTTTGGGAGGGATCTCTGGAAACACCATATATTTT
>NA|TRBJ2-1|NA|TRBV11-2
CASSLAFPRLTYNEQFF
TGTGCCAGCAGCTTAGCGTTTCCTAGGCTTACGTACAATGAGCAGTTCTTC
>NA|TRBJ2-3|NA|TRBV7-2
CASSLDGGKYTQYF
TGTGCCAGCAGCTTAGATGGGGGAAAGTATACGCAATATTTT
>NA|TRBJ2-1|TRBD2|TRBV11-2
CASSTTSGKYNEQFF
TGTGCCAGCAGCACGACTAGCGGGAAATACAATGAGCAGTTCTTC
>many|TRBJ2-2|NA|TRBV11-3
CASSLDRGTGELFF
TGTGCCAGCAGCTTAGATCGGGGAACCGGGGAGCTGTTTTTT
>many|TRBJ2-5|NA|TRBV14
CASSQVRLGTQYF
TGTGCCAGCAGCCAAGTCAGGCTAGGGACCCAGTACTTC
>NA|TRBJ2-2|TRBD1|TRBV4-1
CASSQLGQGIRGELFF
TGCGCCAGCAGCCAATTGGGACAGGGTATTCGAGGGGAGCTGTTTTTT
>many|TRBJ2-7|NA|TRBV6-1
CASRPGQLRDEQYF
TGTGCCAGCAGACCCGGCCAGCTCAGGGACGAGCAGTACTTC
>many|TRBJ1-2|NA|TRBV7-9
CASSTPGGKDYGYTF
TGTGCCAGCAGCACCCCGGGGGGGAAGGACTATGGCTACACCTTC
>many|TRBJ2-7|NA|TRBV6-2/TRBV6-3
CASSYHQRRQVGIHEQYF
TGTGCCAGCAGTTACCACCAAAGGAGACAGGTCGGTATCCACGAGCAGTACTTC
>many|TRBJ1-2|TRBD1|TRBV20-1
CSARDATGTNYGYTF
TGCAGTGCTAGAGATGCGACAGGGACCAACTATGGCTACACCTTC
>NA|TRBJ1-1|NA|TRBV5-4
CASSHDSGTPEAFF
TGTGCCAGCAGCCATGATTCAGGGACACCTGAAGCTTTCTTT
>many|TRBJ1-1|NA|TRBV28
CASSGGLNTEAFF
TGTGCCAGCAGTGGGGGCCTGAACACTGAAGCTTTCTTT
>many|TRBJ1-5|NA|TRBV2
CASNRDSNQPQHF
TGTGCCAGCAACCGGGACTCTAATCAGCCCCAGCATTTT
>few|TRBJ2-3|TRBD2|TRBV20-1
CSARVGTSGSRYTDTQYF
TGCAGTGCTAGAGTCGGGACTAGCGGGAGCCGTTACACAGATACGCAGTATTTT
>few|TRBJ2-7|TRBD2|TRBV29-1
CSVEDRLAGGPGEQYF
TGCAGCGTTGAAGATCGTCTAGCGGGAGGCCCGGGGGAGCAGTACTTC
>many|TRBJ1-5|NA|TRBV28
CASKDDNQPQHF
TGTGCCAGCAAGGACGACAATCAGCCCCAGCATTTT
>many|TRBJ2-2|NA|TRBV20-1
CSARGGGTGELFF
TGCAGTGCTAGGGGTGGGGGCACCGGGGAGCTGTTTTTT
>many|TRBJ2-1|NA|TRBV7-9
CASSFGGGEQFF
TGTGCCAGCAGCTTTGGGGGAGGAGAGCAGTTCTTC
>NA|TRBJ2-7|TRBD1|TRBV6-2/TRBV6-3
CASSRKGALGEQYF
TGTGCCAGCAGTCGAAAGGGGGCTCTGGGAGAGCAGTACTTC
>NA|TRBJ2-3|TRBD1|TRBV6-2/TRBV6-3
CDSALGAGTGFTDTQYF
TGTGACAGCGCTCTGGGGGCCGGGACAGGTTTCACAGATACGCAGTATTTT
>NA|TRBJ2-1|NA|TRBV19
CASSTLIGYNEQFF
TGTGCCAGTAGTACCCTGATTGGCTACAATGAGCAGTTCTTC
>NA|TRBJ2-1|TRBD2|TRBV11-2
CASSLFIGAGGFNEQFF
TGTGCCAGCAGCTTATTTATAGGAGCGGGAGGGTTCAATGAGCAGTTCTTC
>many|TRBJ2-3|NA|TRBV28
CASSAQEDTQYF
TGTGCCAGCTCGGCACAAGAGGATACGCAGTATTTT
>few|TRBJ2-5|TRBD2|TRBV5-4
CASSPSGGGTQYF
TGTGCCAGCAGCCCTAGCGGGGGAGGGACCCAGTACTTC
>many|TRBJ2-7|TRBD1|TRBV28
CASSFGSGGRSYEQYF
TGTGCCAGCAGTTTCGGATCAGGGGGTAGGTCCTACGAGCAGTACTTC